This T cell receptor beta chain was sequenced in a study of T cell repertoires in cytomegalovirus infection. Overall study: It was the public TCR beta signatures that indicated both CMV infection and matching HLA type. Study-level results: Clonotype analysis showed dominance of the ex vivo response by HLA-C-restricted CMV-specific TCR beta clonotypes. Accumulated public TCR beta family frequency recognized individuals carrying CMV together with the relevant HLA.

This clonotype was observed many times. What it binds is not known. One entry per CDR3 protein, called by TCRdb with MiXCR from the reads. The sample records 200,000 to 250,000 distinct CDR3 sequences, 20% to 25% being singletons. This clonotype was sampled from a human donor in good health (CMV status not recorded). Some clones in this sample may be carry-over from other donors' samples. Sequencing input: CD8+ T cells from PBMCs.

The CDR3 DNA reads TGTGCCAGCAGCTTATCGTCGTGGACTAGCGGGGGCCAAGAGACCCAGTACTTC. It is translated as CASSLSSWTSGGQETQYF. V usage is TRBV7-9 and J usage is TRBJ2-5, with TRBD2 matching over 13 bases. V trimming: 2 bases; J trimming: 1 base; junction bases outside the gene matches: 7. The V gene's germline CDR1 is SEHNR and CDR2 FQNEAQ (reference sequence). The CDR3 length is 18 residues.